Detailed here is one T cell receptor (beta chain). Its target is unknown. Both 60 Vbeta primers and 13 Jbeta primers went into the PCR. The protocol was immunoSEQ multiplex PCR, while the TCRdb copy is restricted to in-frame clones and leaves out a portion. The sample lists some 190,000 clones, about 77% occurring once. The source of the sample is a study of cytomegalovirus exposure and HLA in healthy donors. Regarding the study as a whole: Several of the most significant clusters appeared linked to common viral pathogens, based on a later analysis. TCR beta chains numbering approximately 150 were designated cytomegalovirus-associated. It is likely that the observed cluster of highly shared sequence variants was a sequencing artifact.

Though nominally healthy at sampling, donors likely had unrecorded immune exposures. V lost 6 bases and J 4 bases, leaving 19 bases between the germline ends. The CDR3 length is 16 residues. The sample taken for sequencing was PBMCs. The rearrangement joins TRBV23-1 to TRBJ1-3; no definite D call. TRBV23-1 falls under the ORF class, with uncertain function. This clonotype was obtained from a woman aged 25-40 years in good health and CMV-seropositive. In DNA, the CDR3 is TGCGCCAGCAGCCACCCCGATACTTTGCTCGGAAACACCATATATTTT. This translates into CASSHPDTLLGNTIYF.